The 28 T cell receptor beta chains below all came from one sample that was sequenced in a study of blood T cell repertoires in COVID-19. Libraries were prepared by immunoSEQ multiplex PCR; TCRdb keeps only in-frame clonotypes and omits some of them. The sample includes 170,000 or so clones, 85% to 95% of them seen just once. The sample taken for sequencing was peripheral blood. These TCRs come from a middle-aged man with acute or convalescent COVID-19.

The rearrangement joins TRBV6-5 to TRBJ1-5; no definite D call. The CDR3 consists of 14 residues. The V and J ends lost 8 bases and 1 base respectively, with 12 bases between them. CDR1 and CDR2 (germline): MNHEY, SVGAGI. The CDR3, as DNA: TGTGCCAGCTCCGCGGAGGTAAGCAATCAGCCCCAGCATTTT. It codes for CASSAEVSNQPQHF.

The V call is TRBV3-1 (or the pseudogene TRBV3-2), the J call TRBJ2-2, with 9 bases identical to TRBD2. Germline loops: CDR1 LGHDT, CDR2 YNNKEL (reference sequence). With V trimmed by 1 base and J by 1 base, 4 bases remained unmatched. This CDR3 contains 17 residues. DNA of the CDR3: TGTGCCAGCAGCCAAGTCTCAGCGGGGGGGAACACCGGGGAGCTGTTTTTT. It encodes CASSQVSAGGNTGELFF.

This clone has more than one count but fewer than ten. CDR3 in amino acids: CASSRDRGRYNEQFF. The CDR3 DNA is TGTGCCAGCAGCCGTGACAGGGGGCGATACAATGAGCAGTTCTTC. This chain connects TRBV5-6 to TRBJ2-1; TRBD1 agrees at 10 bases. The J segment lost 4 bases and the V segment lost 4 bases, leaving 5 bases of the junction unmatched. This CDR3 contains 15 residues. Germline-derived CDR1 and CDR2 are SGHDT and YYEEEE.

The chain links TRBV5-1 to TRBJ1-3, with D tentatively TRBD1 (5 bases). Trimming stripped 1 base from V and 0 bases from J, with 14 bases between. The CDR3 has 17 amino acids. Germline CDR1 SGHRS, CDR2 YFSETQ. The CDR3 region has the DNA TGCGCCAGCAGCTTGAGGAGCGGGGCCGACTCTGGAAACACCATATATTTT. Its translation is CASSLRSGADSGNTIYF.

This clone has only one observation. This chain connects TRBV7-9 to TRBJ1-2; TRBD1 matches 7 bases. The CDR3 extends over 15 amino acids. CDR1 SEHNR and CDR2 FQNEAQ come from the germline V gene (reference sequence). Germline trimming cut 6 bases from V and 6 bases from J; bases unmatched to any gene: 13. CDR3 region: CASSYLDRDTDGYTF. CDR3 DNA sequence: TGTGCCAGCAGTTATTTAGACAGGGATACGGATGGCTACACCTTC. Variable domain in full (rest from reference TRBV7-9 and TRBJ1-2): DTGVSQNPRHKITKRGQNVTFRCDPISEHNRLYWYRQTLGQGPEFLTYFQNEAQLEKSRLLSDRFSAERPKGSFSTLEIQRTEQGDSAMYLCASSYLDRDTDGYTFGSGTRLTVV.

The CDR3 DNA is TGTGCCAGCTCGGTCCCGACTAGCTTCGGAGGGGAGCTGTTTTTT. It codes for CASSVPTSFGGELFF. V and J are TRBV18 and TRBJ2-2, with 7 bases aligning to TRBD2. The germline gives CDR1 KGHSH, CDR2 LQKENI. The CDR3 runs 15 residues. V was pared by 6 bases and J by 8 bases, with 12 bases of the junction left unmatched.

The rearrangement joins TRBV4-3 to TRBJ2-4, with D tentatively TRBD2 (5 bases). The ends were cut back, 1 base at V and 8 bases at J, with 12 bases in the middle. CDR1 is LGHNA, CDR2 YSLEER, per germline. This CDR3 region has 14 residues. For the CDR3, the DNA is TGCGCCAGCAGCCAAGGCCTGGGAGAGCACATTCAGTACTTC. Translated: CASSQGLGEHIQYF.

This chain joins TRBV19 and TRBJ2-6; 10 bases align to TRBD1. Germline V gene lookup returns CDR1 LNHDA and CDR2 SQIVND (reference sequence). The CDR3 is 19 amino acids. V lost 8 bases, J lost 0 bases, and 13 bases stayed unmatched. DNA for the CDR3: TGTGCCAGTCAGCCTACCGGGACAGGGGTTTTCTCTGGGGCCAACGTCCTGACTTTC. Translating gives CASQPTGTGVFSGANVLTF.

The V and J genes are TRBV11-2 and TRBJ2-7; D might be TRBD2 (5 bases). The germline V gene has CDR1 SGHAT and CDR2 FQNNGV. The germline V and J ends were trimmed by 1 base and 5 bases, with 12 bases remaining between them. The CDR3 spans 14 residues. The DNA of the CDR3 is TGTGCCAGCAGCTTAGCACTCGGGAAGCACGAGCAGTACTTC. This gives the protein CASSLALGKHEQYF. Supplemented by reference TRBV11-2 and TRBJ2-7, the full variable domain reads EAGVAQSPRYKIIEKRQSVAFWCNPISGHATLYWYQQILGQGPKLLIQFQNNGVVDDSQLPKDRFSAERLKGVDSTLKIQPAKLEDSAVYLCASSLALGKHEQYFGPGTRLTVT.

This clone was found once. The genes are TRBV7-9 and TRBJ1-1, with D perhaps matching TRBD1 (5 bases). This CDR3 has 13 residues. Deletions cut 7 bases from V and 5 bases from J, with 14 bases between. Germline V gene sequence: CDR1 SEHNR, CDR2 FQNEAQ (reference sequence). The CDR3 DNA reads TGTGCCAGCACCCTCCGGGGGGGGACTGAAGCTTTCTTT. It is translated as CASTLRGGTEAFF. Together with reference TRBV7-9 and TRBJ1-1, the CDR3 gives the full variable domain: DTGVSQNPRHKITKRGQNVTFRCDPISEHNRLYWYRQTLGQGPEFLTYFQNEAQLEKSRLLSDRFSAERPKGSFSTLEIQRTEQGDSAMYLCASTLRGGTEAFFGQGTRLTVV.

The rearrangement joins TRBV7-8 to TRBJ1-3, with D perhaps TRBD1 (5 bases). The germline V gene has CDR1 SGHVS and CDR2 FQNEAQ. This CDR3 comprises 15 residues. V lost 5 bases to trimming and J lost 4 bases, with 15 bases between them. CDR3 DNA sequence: TGTGCCAGCAGCCCCAGGGAACTCGTAGGAAACACCATATATTTT. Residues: CASSPRELVGNTIYF.

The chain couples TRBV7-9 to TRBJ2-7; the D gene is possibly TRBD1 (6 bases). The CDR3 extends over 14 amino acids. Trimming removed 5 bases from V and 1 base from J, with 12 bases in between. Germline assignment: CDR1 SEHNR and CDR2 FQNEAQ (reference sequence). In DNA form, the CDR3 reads TGTGCCAGCAGCCTCTTACAGGGATCCTACGAGCAGTACTTC. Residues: CASSLLQGSYEQYF. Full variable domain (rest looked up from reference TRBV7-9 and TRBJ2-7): DTGVSQNPRHKITKRGQNVTFRCDPISEHNRLYWYRQTLGQGPEFLTYFQNEAQLEKSRLLSDRFSAERPKGSFSTLEIQRTEQGDSAMYLCASSLLQGSYEQYFGPGTRLTVT.

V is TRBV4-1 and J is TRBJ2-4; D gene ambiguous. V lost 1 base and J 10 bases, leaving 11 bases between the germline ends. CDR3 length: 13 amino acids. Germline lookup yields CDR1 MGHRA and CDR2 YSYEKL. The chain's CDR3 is CASSQASTPIQYF. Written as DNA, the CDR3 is TGCGCCAGCAGCCAAGCGTCAACACCTATTCAGTACTTC.

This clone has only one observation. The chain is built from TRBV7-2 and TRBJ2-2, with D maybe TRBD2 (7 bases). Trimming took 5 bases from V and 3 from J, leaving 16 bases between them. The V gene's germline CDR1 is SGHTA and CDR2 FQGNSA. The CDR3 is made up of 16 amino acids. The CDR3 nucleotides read TGTGCCAGCAGCCCCCGAGGGGGGGTGGACACCGGGGAGCTGTTTTTT. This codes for CASSPRGGVDTGELFF.

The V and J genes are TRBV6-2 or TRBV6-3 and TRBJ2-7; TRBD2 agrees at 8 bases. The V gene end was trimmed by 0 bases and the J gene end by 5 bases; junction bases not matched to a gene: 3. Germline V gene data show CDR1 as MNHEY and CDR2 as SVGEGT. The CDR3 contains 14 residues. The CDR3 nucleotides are TGTGCCAGCAGTTACTCCACTAGCGGAAACGAGCAGTACGTC. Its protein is CASSYSTSGNEQYV.

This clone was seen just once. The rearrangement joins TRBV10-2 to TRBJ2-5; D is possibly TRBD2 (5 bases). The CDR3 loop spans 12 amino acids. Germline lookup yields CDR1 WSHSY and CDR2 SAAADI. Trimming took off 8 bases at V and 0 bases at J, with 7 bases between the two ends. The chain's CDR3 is CASEGDQETQYF. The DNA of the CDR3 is TGCGCCAGCGAGGGAGACCAAGAGACCCAGTACTTC.

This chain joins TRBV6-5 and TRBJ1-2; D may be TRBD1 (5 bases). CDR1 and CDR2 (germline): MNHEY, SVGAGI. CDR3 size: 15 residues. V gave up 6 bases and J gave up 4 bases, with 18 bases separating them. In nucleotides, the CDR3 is TGTGCCAGCAGCGCCGTCGGGGGACCGCTCTATGGCTACACCTTC. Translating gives CASSAVGGPLYGYTF.

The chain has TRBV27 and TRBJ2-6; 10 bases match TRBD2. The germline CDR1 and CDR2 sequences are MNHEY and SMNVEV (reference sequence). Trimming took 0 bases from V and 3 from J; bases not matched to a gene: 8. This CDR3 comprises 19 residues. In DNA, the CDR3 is TGTGCCAGCAGTTTATCGTGGCTAGCGGGAGCCGGTGGGGCCAACGTCCTGACTTTC. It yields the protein CASSLSWLAGAGGANVLTF.

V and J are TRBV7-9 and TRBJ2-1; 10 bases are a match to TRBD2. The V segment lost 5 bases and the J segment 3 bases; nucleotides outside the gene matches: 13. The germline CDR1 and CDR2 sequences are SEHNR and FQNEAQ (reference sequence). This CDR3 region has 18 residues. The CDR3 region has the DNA TGTGCCAGCAGCCCTCCGGGAGGCCTAGCGGGAGTCTACAATGAGCAGTTCTTC. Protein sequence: CASSPPGGLAGVYNEQFF.

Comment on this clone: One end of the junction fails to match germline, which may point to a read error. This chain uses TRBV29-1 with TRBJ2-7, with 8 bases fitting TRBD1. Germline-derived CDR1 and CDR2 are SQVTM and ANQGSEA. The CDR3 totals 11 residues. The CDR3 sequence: CSVEETGGLLF. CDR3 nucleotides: TGCAGCGTTGAAGAAACAGGGGGTCTGTTATTC.

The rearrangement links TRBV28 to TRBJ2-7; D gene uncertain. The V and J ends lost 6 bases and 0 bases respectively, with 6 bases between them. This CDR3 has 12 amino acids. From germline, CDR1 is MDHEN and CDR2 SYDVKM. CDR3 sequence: CASRVSSYEQYF. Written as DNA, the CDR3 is TGTGCCAGCAGGGTGAGCTCCTACGAGCAGTACTTC.

The CDR3 spells CASVQGAGGSGELFF. Written as DNA, the CDR3 is TGTGCCAGCGTTCAGGGGGCAGGGGGCTCCGGGGAGCTGTTTTTT. The chain is built from TRBV21-1 and TRBJ2-2; the tabulated D call, TRBD1, remains unverified against the DNA. TRBV21-1 is listed as a pseudogene. This CDR3 region has 15 residues.

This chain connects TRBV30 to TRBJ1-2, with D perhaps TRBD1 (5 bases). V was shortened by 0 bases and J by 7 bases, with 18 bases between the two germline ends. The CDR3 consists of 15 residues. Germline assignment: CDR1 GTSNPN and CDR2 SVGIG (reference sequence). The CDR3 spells CAWSVIGRAILGYTF. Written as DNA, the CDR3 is TGTGCCTGGAGTGTAATTGGCAGGGCTATACTTGGCTACACCTTC.

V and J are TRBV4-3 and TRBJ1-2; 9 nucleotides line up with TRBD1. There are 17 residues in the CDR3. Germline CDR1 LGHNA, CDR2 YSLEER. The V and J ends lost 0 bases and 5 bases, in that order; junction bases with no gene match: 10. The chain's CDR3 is CASSQDWGQGIEYGYTF. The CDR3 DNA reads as TGCGCCAGCAGCCAAGATTGGGGACAGGGTATTGAGTATGGCTACACCTTC.

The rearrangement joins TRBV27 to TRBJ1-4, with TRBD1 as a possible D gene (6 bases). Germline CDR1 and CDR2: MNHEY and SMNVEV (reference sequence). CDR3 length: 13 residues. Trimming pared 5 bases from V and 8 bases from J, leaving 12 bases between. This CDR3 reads CASSQQGGEKLFF. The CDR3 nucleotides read TGTGCCAGCAGTCAACAGGGTGGCGAAAAACTGTTTTTT.

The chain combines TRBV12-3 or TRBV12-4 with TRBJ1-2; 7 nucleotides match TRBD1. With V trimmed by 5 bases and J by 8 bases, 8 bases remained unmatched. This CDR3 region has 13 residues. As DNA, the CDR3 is TGTGCCAGCAGTCCAGACAGGGCCTGGGGCTACACCTTC. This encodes CASSPDRAWGYTF.

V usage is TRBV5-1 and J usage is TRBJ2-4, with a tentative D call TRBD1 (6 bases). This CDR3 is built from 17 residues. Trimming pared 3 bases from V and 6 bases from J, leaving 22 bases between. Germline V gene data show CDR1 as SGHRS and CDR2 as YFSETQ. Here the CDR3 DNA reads TGCGCCAGCAGCTCGCGGACAGAACCCTGGGCTGGAAACATTCAGTACTTC. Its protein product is CASSSRTEPWAGNIQYF.

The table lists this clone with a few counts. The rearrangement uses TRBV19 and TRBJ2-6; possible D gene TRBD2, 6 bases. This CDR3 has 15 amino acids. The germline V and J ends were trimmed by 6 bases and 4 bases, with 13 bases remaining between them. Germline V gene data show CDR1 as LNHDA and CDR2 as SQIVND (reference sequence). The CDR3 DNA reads TGTGCCAGTAGGGGACTGGCGTCAGGGGCCAACGTCCTGACTTTC. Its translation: CASRGLASGANVLTF.